This T cell receptor beta chain was profiled in a study of T cell responses to AZD1222 COVID-19 vaccine. General study results and limits: Seropositive status at baseline applied to only six AZD1222 recipients. The study reported that nearly half of spike-specific TCRs target unmutated variant regions. Donors were mostly white British, more females; clonal diversity possibly underestimated. Spike-specific TCR breadth and depth went up after people got two AZD1222 doses.

Of note for this clone: The antigen is undetermined.

Measured with immunoSEQ multiplex PCR; TCRdb has only the in-frame clones, and not every one. The sample holds 100,000 to 150,000 clones, roughly 90% seen once. V lost 4 bases and J lost 4, with 8 bases in between. Germline values: CDR1 SGHTA, CDR2 FQGTGA. This CDR3 is built from 14 residues. The receptor was isolated from an adult in good health. The sample consisted of peripheral blood, taken on day 0 of AZD1222 vaccination. V is TRBV7-3 and J is TRBJ1-6; no firm D call. CDR3 loop: CASSSGRYNSPLHF. The CDR3 nucleotides are TGTGCCAGCAGCTCCGGGAGGTATAATTCACCCCTCCACTTT.